One and the same sample provided the 26 T cell receptor beta chains below, sequenced in a study of PD-L1 blockade in urothelial cancer (dated by TCRdb to the late 2010s). Library construction relied on the immunoSEQ multiplex PCR assay. TCRdb's version of the immuneACCESS table is confined to in-frame rearrangements and falls short of the full clone set. An unresolved V gene accounts for under half of the shortfall where checked; the remainder is of unknown origin. This sample gives 85,000 to 90,000 clones in total; approximately 87% of them show up just once. The top ten constitute 14% of the sample. This specimen's time point label, per the study, means: pretreatment peripheral blood. The sequencing here drew on PBMCs, taken around atezolizumab (anti-PD-L1) treatment. All receptors derive from a man between 60 and 75 years old with urothelial cancer.

This chain connects TRBV2 to TRBJ1-2, with a tentative D call TRBD1 (5 bases). Germline V lookup: CDR1 SNHLY, CDR2 FYNNEI. Trimming took off 7 bases at V and 1 base at J, with 10 bases between the two ends. CDR3 length: 13 amino acids. The CDR3 is CASMGQLNYGYTF. The CDR3 nucleotides are TGTGCCAGCATGGGGCAGCTTAACTATGGCTACACCTTC.

This clone appeared a few times. At one end the junction does not follow the germline gene, possibly because of a read error. The chain carries TRBV7-2 and TRBJ2-7, with 10 bases matching TRBD2. Per germline, CDR1 SGHTA and CDR2 FQGNSA. The CDR3 is 13 amino acids. The CDR3 loop is CASSVAGGYEQYF. The CDR3 region has the DNA TGTGCCAGCAGCGTAGCGGGGGGCTACGAGCAGTACTTC.

The chain employs TRBV6-1 and TRBJ1-4; 7 nucleotides match TRBD1. Germline CDR1 and CDR2: MNHNS and SASEGT. Trimming removed 5 bases from V and 8 bases from J; junction bases left unmatched: 8. The CDR3 contains 14 residues. The CDR3 coding sequence is TGTGCCAGCAGTCATGGACAGGTCGGGGAAAAACTGTTTTTT. Translated: CASSHGQVGEKLFF.

The chain links TRBV19 to TRBJ2-4; 7 bases align to TRBD1. Germline V CDR1 and CDR2: LNHDA, SQIVND (reference sequence). The CDR3 contains 15 residues. The ends lost 1 base at V and 3 bases at J; junction bases unmatched: 3. The CDR3 nucleotides are TGTGCCAGTAGTATAGGGGGACAGTTCAAAAACATTCAGTACTTC. It codes for CASSIGGQFKNIQYF.

The chain carries TRBV9 and TRBJ2-3, with 13 bases that match TRBD2. The CDR3 has 15 amino acids. Germline loops: CDR1 SGDLS, CDR2 YYNGEE. V lost 4 bases, J lost 5 bases, and 4 bases stayed unmatched. The CDR3 DNA follows: TGTGCCAGCAGCAGACTAGCGGGAGGACAAGATACGCAGTATTTT. This sequence encodes CASSRLAGGQDTQYF.

This clone was recorded once. V and J are TRBV5-4 and TRBJ2-5; 9 nucleotides align to TRBD2. Germline CDR1 SGHNT, CDR2 YYREEE (reference sequence). The CDR3 contains 14 residues. V trimming: 5 bases; J trimming: 0 bases; junction bases outside the gene matches: 2. CDR3 protein: CASSRLADQETQYF. CDR3 DNA: TGTGCCAGCAGTCGACTAGCGGACCAAGAGACCCAGTACTTC.

The V gene is TRBV11-2, the J gene TRBJ2-7; a weak D match, TRBD1 (7 bases). Trimming stripped 3 bases from V and 9 bases from J, with 18 bases between. Germline values: CDR1 SGHAT, CDR2 FQNNGV. The CDR3 consists of 14 residues. The CDR3 DNA follows: TGTGCCAGCAGCTTCTATGACAGGGAGCGGGTGCAGTACTTC. Translating it yields CASSFYDRERVQYF. The whole variable domain, filled in from reference TRBV11-2 and TRBJ2-7, reads EAGVAQSPRYKIIEKRQSVAFWCNPISGHATLYWYQQILGQGPKLLIQFQNNGVVDDSQLPKDRFSAERLKGVDSTLKIQPAKLEDSAVYLCASSFYDRERVQYFGPGTRLTVT.

This clone has a single count. The rearrangement links TRBV11-3 to TRBJ2-7; 9 bases align to TRBD2. The CDR3 is 16 amino acids. Trimming at V came to 5 bases and at J to 6 bases, leaving 14 bases not matched to a gene. Germline V CDR1 and CDR2: SGHNT, YENEEA. In DNA, the CDR3 is TGTGCCAGCAGCCGCACCCGTTGGCGGGGGGGCAGCGAGCAGTACTTC. It yields the protein CASSRTRWRGGSEQYF. Based on the CDR3 plus reference TRBV11-3 and TRBJ2-7, the full variable domain is EAGVVQSPRYKIIEKKQPVAFWCNPISGHNTLYWYLQNLGQGPELLIRYENEEAVDDSQLPKDRFSAERLKGVDSTLKIQPAELGDSAVYLCASSRTRWRGGSEQYFGPGTRLTVT.

This clone appeared a few times. The chain joins TRBV6-4 to TRBJ2-3; 10 bases fit TRBD2. From germline, CDR1 is MRHNA and CDR2 SNTAGT. V shed 5 bases and J 1 base; nucleotides not matched to a gene: 3. The CDR3 consists of 15 residues. CDR3 nucleotides: TGTGCCAGCAGTCTAGCGGGAGACGGCACAGATACGCAGTATTTT. Its translation is CASSLAGDGTDTQYF.

The chain joins TRBV6-6 to TRBJ2-2; 7 bases line up with TRBD2. Trimming removed 11 bases from V and 1 base from J; junction bases left unmatched: 13. The CDR3 sequence is 16 residues long. Germline values: CDR1 MNHNY, CDR2 SVGAGI (reference sequence). The CDR3 loop reads CAAFDRGRGNTGELFF. The CDR3 DNA follows: TGTGCCGCTTTTGATAGAGGGAGGGGGAACACCGGGGAGCTGTTTTTT.

The V call is TRBV4-1, the J call TRBJ2-3; 7 bases are shared with TRBD2. The CDR3 loop spans 14 amino acids. Looked up from germline, CDR1 is MGHRA and CDR2 is YSYEKL. Trimming cost V 0 bases and J 8 bases; bases outside gene matches: 5. The CDR3 protein is CASSQDRGDRTQYF. The CDR3 DNA sequence: TGCGCCAGCAGCCAAGATCGGGGGGATCGTACGCAGTATTTT.

The rearrangement uses TRBV10-3 and TRBJ1-3; 9 nucleotides line up with TRBD1. The V gene's germline CDR1 is ENHRY and CDR2 SYGVKD. The V segment lost 0 bases and the J segment 2 bases; nucleotides outside the gene matches: 2. The CDR3 has 16 residues. CDR3: CAISESRTGAGNTIYF. The CDR3 DNA reads TGTGCCATCAGTGAGTCGAGGACAGGGGCTGGAAACACCATATATTTT.

V usage is TRBV7-2 and J usage is TRBJ1-4, with a weak D call TRBD1 (6 bases). The CDR3 covers 14 residues. Germline V gives CDR1 SGHTA, CDR2 FQGNSA. The ends were cut back, 7 bases at V and 4 bases at J, with 13 bases in the middle. CDR3 region: CASTPGTRNEKLFF. The CDR3 coding sequence is TGTGCCAGCACCCCGGGGACACGTAATGAAAAACTGTTTTTT.

The chain uses TRBV19 and TRBJ1-4; D remains ambiguous. V lost 6 bases, J lost 6 bases, and 14 bases lay in between. The CDR3 sequence is 14 residues long. CDR1 is LNHDA and CDR2 is SQIVND in the germline V gene (reference sequence). CDR3 in amino acids: CASSPRRGDEKLFF. CDR3 in DNA: TGTGCCAGTAGCCCGCGGCGCGGAGATGAAAAACTGTTTTTT.

The V call is TRBV7-2, the J call TRBJ1-6, with D tentatively TRBD1 (5 bases). The germline CDR1 and CDR2 sequences are SGHTA and FQGNSA. The CDR3 covers 16 residues. V shed 5 bases and J shed 14 bases, with 25 bases lying between them. As DNA, the CDR3 is TGTGCCAGCAGCATCAGGGCTTCTGCATCCACATCATCCCTCCACTTT. It translates to CASSIRASASTSSLHF.

This rearrangement joins TRBV2 to TRBJ1-5; D unresolved. Per germline, CDR1 SNHLY and CDR2 FYNNEI. This CDR3 region has 14 residues. The V end was cut by 4 bases, the J end by 3 bases, with 10 bases between. CDR3 nucleotides: TGTGCCAGCAGTGTGGAGGCGCACAATCAGCCCCAGCATTTT. It specifies CASSVEAHNQPQHF.

Here the CDR3 reads CASSEWTGIGNTIYF. The DNA for the CDR3 is TGTGCCAGCAGTGAATGGACAGGGATTGGAAACACCATATATTTT. V usage is TRBV2 and J usage is TRBJ1-3; 8 nucleotides line up with TRBD1. Germline-derived CDR1 and CDR2 are SNHLY and FYNNEI. This CDR3 is 15 amino acids long. Trimming at V came to 2 bases and at J to 3 bases, leaving 3 bases not matched to a gene.

This clone was seen once. The CDR3 nucleotides are TGTGCCTGCACCCGTACGCGTACAGATACGCAGTATTTT. This encodes CACTRTRTDTQYF. The rearrangement links TRBV30 to TRBJ2-3, with D hard to call. The germline V gene has CDR1 GTSNPN and CDR2 SVGIG (reference sequence). This CDR3 has 13 amino acids. Trimming removed 6 bases at V and 3 bases at J, with 13 bases between.

In DNA form, the CDR3 reads TGTGCCACAGGGACCGGGACAGGAAACACAGATACGCAGTATTTT. This encodes CATGTGTGNTDTQYF. This chain uses TRBV6-6 with TRBJ2-3, with 8 bases aligning to TRBD1. Germline CDR1 is MNHNY and CDR2 is SVGAGI (reference sequence). The CDR3 loop spans 15 amino acids. V lost 10 bases and J lost 2; bases outside the gene matches: 11.

The chain employs TRBV7-8 and TRBJ2-1; D uncertain. This CDR3 region has 12 residues. Germline-derived CDR1 and CDR2 are SGHVS and FQNEAQ. V was cut by 5 bases and J by 5 bases, with 7 bases left in between. CDR3 bases: TGTGCCAGCAGCCCCCTTAACAATGAGCAGTTCTTC. It codes for CASSPLNNEQFF.

This chain uses TRBV6-1 with TRBJ2-1, with TRBD2 matching 8 bases. Germline V gene data show CDR1 as MNHNS and CDR2 as SASEGT. This CDR3 comprises 15 residues. After removal of 7 bases from V and 7 bases from J, the junction contained 12 bases not matched to a gene. The CDR3 DNA follows: TGTGCCAGCACCGGGGGGGGTACCCCTCGAAATGAGCAGTTCTTC. Its translation is CASTGGGTPRNEQFF.

The sample holds one count of this clone. The chain uses TRBV27 and TRBJ2-3, with TRBD2 matching 7 bases. This CDR3 has 16 residues. V trimming: 5 bases; J trimming: 2 bases; junction bases outside the gene matches: 10. Germline assignment: CDR1 MNHEY and CDR2 SMNVEV (reference sequence). In DNA, the CDR3 is TGTGCCAGCAGTCCCCTCCTAGCGGCATACACAGATACGCAGTATTTT. Its translation is CASSPLLAAYTDTQYF.

CDR3 in DNA: TGTGCCTGGACCAACCTTGGGCTGTGGCCCCAGCATTTT. This codes for CAWTNLGLWPQHF. This chain links TRBV30 with TRBJ1-5, with no clear D. Germline V gene lookup returns CDR1 GTSNPN and CDR2 SVGIG (reference sequence). The CDR3 consists of 13 residues. V lost 4 bases and J lost 9, with 16 bases in between. The full variable domain, completed using reference TRBV30 and TRBJ1-5, is SQTIHQWPATLVQPVGSPLSLECTVEGTSNPNLYWYRQAAGRGLQLLFYSVGIGQISSEVPQNLSASRPQDRQFILSSKKLLLSDSGFYLCAWTNLGLWPQHFGDGTRLSIL.

The V gene is TRBV29-1, the J gene TRBJ1-1; 7 bases map to TRBD1. Unmatched junction bases numbered 3, after V lost 2 bases and J lost 3 bases. Germline values: CDR1 SQVTM, CDR2 ANQGSEA. CDR3 size: 13 residues. The CDR3 region is CSVEKDRDTEAFF. CDR3 coding DNA: TGCAGCGTTGAAAAAGACAGGGACACTGAAGCTTTCTTT.

The V gene is TRBV9, the J gene TRBJ2-7, with D possibly TRBD1 on 5 matching bases. V was cut by 3 bases and J by 4 bases, with 17 bases left in between. CDR3 length: 15 residues. Germline CDR1 SGDLS, CDR2 YYNGEE. The CDR3 DNA sequence: TGTGCCAGCAGCGCAAGTGGGGCAGCTTTTTACGAGCAGTACTTC. Its protein is CASSASGAAFYEQYF.

This sequence joins TRBV6-5 and TRBJ1-1; unclear D gene. V shed 10 bases and J shed 4 bases, with 13 bases lying between them. Germline V gene data show CDR1 as MNHEY and CDR2 as SVGAGI. This CDR3 comprises 12 residues. CDR3 DNA sequence: TGTGCCACCACGCGGGGTGGCACTGAAGCTTTCTTT. Translating it yields CATTRGGTEAFF.